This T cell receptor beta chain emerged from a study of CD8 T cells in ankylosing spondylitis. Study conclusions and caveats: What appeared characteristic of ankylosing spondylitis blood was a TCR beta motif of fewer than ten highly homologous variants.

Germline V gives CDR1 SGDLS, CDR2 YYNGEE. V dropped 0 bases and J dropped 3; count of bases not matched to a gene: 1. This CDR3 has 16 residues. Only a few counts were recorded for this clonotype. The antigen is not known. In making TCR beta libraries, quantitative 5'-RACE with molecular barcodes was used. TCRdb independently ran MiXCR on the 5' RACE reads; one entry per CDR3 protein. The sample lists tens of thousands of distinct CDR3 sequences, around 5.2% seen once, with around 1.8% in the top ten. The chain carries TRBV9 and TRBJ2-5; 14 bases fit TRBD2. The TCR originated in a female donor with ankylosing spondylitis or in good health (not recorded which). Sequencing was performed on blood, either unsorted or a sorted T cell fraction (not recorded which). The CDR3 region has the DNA TGTGCCAGCAGCGTAGGGGGACTAGCGGGGGAAGAGACCCAGTACTTC. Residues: CASSVGGLAGEETQYF.